A selection of T cell receptor beta chains follows, all from one sample in a study of T-cell reconstitution after alpha-beta-depleted transplantation in children. Using its own MiXCR run on the PCR reads, TCRdb lists one record per CDR3 protein. Of 98,000 or so distinct CDR3 sequences in the sample, 20% to 25% were seen once. Sequenced here: PBMCs, sampled before TCRalphabeta/CD19-depleted stem cell transplant. The receptors here all came from a boy between 2 and 15 years old with acute lymphoblastic leukemia, due to receive a stem cell transplant. The CDR3 runs from the conserved cysteine through the conserved F or W. D genes are given only for firm matches. For some rows the clone size is stated as once, few or many, or as a class when expanded; others skip it.

V	size	length	J	D	CDR3	DNA
TRBV7-3	few	15	TRBJ2-2	NA	CASSLGQLRTGELFF	TGTGCCAGCAGCTTAGGGCAATTACGCACCGGGGAGCTGTTTTTT
TRBV6-2/TRBV6-3	NA	12	TRBJ1-5	NA	CASSNTSIAQHF	TGTGCCAGCAGTAACACGTCGATAGCCCAGCATTTT
TRBV5-1	few	15	TRBJ2-3	NA	CASRPGGLGTDTQYF	TGCGCCAGCAGACCGGGCGGATTGGGCACAGATACGCAGTATTTT
TRBV5-1	many	16	TRBJ2-7	TRBD2	CASSLGTSANPYEQYF	TGCGCCAGCAGCTTGGGTACTAGCGCGAACCCCTACGAGCAGTACTTC
TRBV9	NA	15	TRBJ2-1	TRBD2	CASSKGLAEANEQFF	TGTGCCAGCAGTAAAGGACTAGCGGAGGCTAATGAGCAGTTCTTC
TRBV6-5	few	13	TRBJ1-5	NA	CASSYREFEPQHF	TGTGCCAGCAGTTACAGGGAGTTTGAGCCCCAGCATTTT
TRBV5-1	NA	13	TRBJ1-2	NA	CASSSDGGYGYTF	TGCGCCAGCAGCTCAGACGGGGGGTATGGCTACACCTTC
TRBV5-1	few	16	TRBJ2-5	NA	CASSLVAWTAEETQYF	TGCGCCAGCAGCTTGGTAGCTTGGACAGCTGAAGAGACCCAGTACTTC
TRBV12-3/TRBV12-4	NA	20	TRBJ2-1	TRBD2	CASSLSRLRSASGENNEQFF	TGTGCCAGCAGTTTATCCCGACTCAGATCGGCTAGCGGGGAGAACAATGAGCAGTTCTTC
TRBV12-3/TRBV12-4	NA	13	TRBJ2-7	TRBD2	CASAEGGDYEQYF	TGTGCCAGCGCCGAGGGAGGGGACTACGAGCAGTACTTC
TRBV20-1	NA	15	TRBJ2-3	TRBD2	CSARTGLASTDTQYF	TGCAGTGCTAGAACCGGACTAGCTAGCACAGATACGCAGTATTTT
TRBV5-1	many	15	TRBJ1-1	NA	CASSFVGSGGAEAFF	TGCGCCAGCAGCTTTGTGGGCTCTGGTGGGGCTGAAGCTTTCTTT
TRBV5-6	NA	15	TRBJ2-3	NA	CASSLFSGYTDTQYF	TGTGCCAGCAGCTTGTTTAGCGGCTACACAGATACGCAGTATTTT
TRBV6-1	few	14	TRBJ2-7	TRBD1	CASSEGTGAYEQYF	TGTGCCAGCAGTGAAGGGACAGGTGCCTACGAGCAGTACTTC
TRBV10-3	few	14	TRBJ1-6	NA	CAISEDIGSSPLHF	TGTGCCATCAGTGAGGACATTGGGAGTTCACCCCTCCACTTT
TRBV5-5	few	15	TRBJ2-1	NA	CASTLGARRYNEQFF	TGTGCCAGCACTTTGGGGGCTAGGAGGTACAATGAGCAGTTCTTC
TRBV10-3	NA	16	TRBJ1-3	TRBD1	CAIGQGARSSGNTIYF	TGTGCCATTGGACAGGGGGCGCGAAGCTCTGGAAACACCATATATTTT
TRBV12-3/TRBV12-4	many	13	TRBJ1-2	NA	CASSSLQTGSYTF	TGTGCCAGCAGTTCCCTGCAGACCGGGAGCTACACCTTC
TRBV28	NA	16	TRBJ2-1	TRBD2	CASSHLAEGPGDEQFF	TGTGCCAGCAGTCACCTAGCGGAGGGGCCGGGGGATGAGCAGTTCTTC